The 9 T cell receptor beta chains given below trace back to one sample, sequenced in a study of T cell changes during pregnancy in multiple sclerosis. Method: immunoSEQ multiplex PCR; TCRdb's copy keeps in-frame clones and lacks some. This table holds 85,000 to 90,000 clones, approximately 93% found once. The material sequenced was peripheral blood, taken after pregnancy. The receptor source for this set is a female donor in good health, enrolled as a control in a pregnancy study.

The CDR3 spells CSVVFRETQYF. The DNA of the CDR3 is TGCAGTGTCGTCTTCCGGGAGACCCAGTACTTC. This sequence joins TRBV20-1 and TRBJ2-5; D is undetermined. Germline CDR1 is DFQATT and CDR2 is SNEGSKA (reference sequence). CDR3 size: 11 residues. Deletions cut 7 bases from V and 5 bases from J, with 11 bases between.

V usage is TRBV5-6 and J usage is TRBJ2-3, with 9 bases lining up with TRBD2. V shed 3 bases and J 3 bases; nucleotides not matched to a gene: 8. Per the germline V gene, CDR1 is SGHDT and CDR2 is YYEEEE. The CDR3 is 16 residues long. CDR3 DNA sequence: TGTGCCAGCAGCTCCCCACTAGCGGGTAAAACAGATACGCAGTATTTT. It codes for CASSSPLAGKTDTQYF. Drawing the rest from reference TRBV5-6 and TRBJ2-3, the complete variable domain is DAGVTQSPTHLIKTRGQQVTLRCSPKSGHDTVSWYQQALGQGPQFIFQYYEEEERQRGNFPDRFSGHQFPNYSSELNVNALLLGDSALYLCASSSPLAGKTDTQYFGPGTRLTVL.

The J gene is TRBJ1-2, the V gene TRBV30; TRBD1 is a possible D gene (5 bases). Trimming took off 4 bases at V and 4 bases at J, with 28 bases between the two ends. The CDR3 extends over 18 amino acids. Germline loops: CDR1 GTSNPN, CDR2 SVGIG (reference sequence). The CDR3 sequence is CAWTPAGRTSLIGYGYTF. CDR3 coding DNA: TGTGCCTGGACCCCCGCGGGACGTACCTCCCTGATAGGCTATGGCTACACCTTC.

This clone was observed a single time. This rearrangement joins TRBV11-2 to TRBJ2-7; 8 positions match TRBD1. Germline-derived CDR1 and CDR2 are SGHAT and FQNNGV. The CDR3 contains 14 residues. The trim removed 4 bases at V and 4 bases at J, leaving 6 bases unmatched. CDR3 region: CASSSRQGLYEQYF. In DNA, the CDR3 is TGTGCCAGCAGCTCCCGACAGGGGTTATACGAGCAGTACTTC.

The chain recombines TRBV15 with TRBJ1-1, with D perhaps TRBD1 (6 bases). Looked up from germline, CDR1 is LNHNV and CDR2 is YYDKDF (reference sequence). This CDR3 contains 16 residues. V gave up 0 bases and J gave up 7 bases, with 18 bases separating them. The CDR3 DNA is TGTGCCACCAGCAGAGATCGATGGACAGCTTCCTTTGAAGCTTTCTTT. Its protein is CATSRDRWTASFEAFF.

This chain uses TRBV6-5 with TRBJ1-5, with 7 nucleotides matching TRBD1. CDR3 length: 15 amino acids. With 4 bases clipped from V and 0 bases from J, the junction kept 3 bases outside the gene matches. Germline CDR1 MNHEY, CDR2 SVGAGI. The DNA for the CDR3 is TGTGCCAGCAGTTTTGGACAGGATAGCAATCAGCCCCAGCATTTT. It is translated as CASSFGQDSNQPQHF.

The gene calls are TRBV5-4 and TRBJ1-2; D unresolved. V was cut by 1 base and J by 6 bases, with 10 bases left in between. The CDR3 covers 13 residues. Germline values: CDR1 SGHNT, CDR2 YYREEE (reference sequence). CDR3 sequence (DNA): TGTGCCAGCAGCTTGAGCGCGGGAGATGGCTACACCTTC. This codes for CASSLSAGDGYTF.

The rearrangement links TRBV7-2 to TRBJ2-1; D is unclear. Germline V gives CDR1 SGHTA, CDR2 FQGNSA. The CDR3 consists of 13 residues. V lost 2 bases and J 3 bases, leaving 5 bases between the germline ends. Here the CDR3 DNA reads TGTGCCAGCAGCTTATCCTACTACAATGAGCAGTTCTTC. Translating gives CASSLSYYNEQFF.

This chain connects TRBV5-1 to TRBJ2-7; 12 bases agree with TRBD1. The trim removed 4 bases at V and 4 bases at J, leaving 9 bases unmatched. Looked up from germline, CDR1 is SGHRS and CDR2 is YFSETQ. This CDR3 is built from 16 residues. The CDR3 spells CASSPYPGQGAYEQYF. The CDR3 DNA follows: TGCGCCAGCAGCCCCTATCCGGGACAGGGGGCATACGAGCAGTACTTC.